This T cell receptor (beta chain) was captured in a study of cytomegalovirus exposure and HLA in healthy donors. About the research overall: Earlier results showed approximately 120 million unique TCR beta sequences derived from roughly 180 million T cells. Findings and caveats of the study: In a later analysis, HLA-associated TCR beta chains were more clonally expanded than equally common others. Indistinguishable V segments, including TRBV6-2 and TRBV6-3, were excluded.

This clone turned up a few times. Antigen unknown. Trimming at V came to 7 bases and at J to 5 bases, leaving 20 bases not matched to a gene. The germline V gene encodes CDR1 SGHRS and CDR2 YFSETQ. CDR3 length: 18 residues. Primers: 60 Vbeta forward and 13 Jbeta reverse. Original analysis: Later work found 65 million to 100 million unique TCR beta chains, with about 10 million shared. Sequencing was performed with immunoSEQ multiplex PCR; in TCRdb, only in-frame clones are kept and a portion is missing. Clonal size and the V and J genes are those of that table, whereas D and trimming came from the DNA. The table includes around 78,000 clones, roughly 64% detected once.

The sample taken for sequencing was PBMCs. The source is a man aged 30-40 years in good health and CMV-seropositive. The chain carries TRBV5-1 and TRBJ2-5, with 10 nucleotides matching TRBD2. The CDR3 protein is CASQRGGQRGVPGETQYF. The CDR3 bases are TGCGCCAGCCAGCGGGGGGGGCAGCGGGGGGTGCCGGGTGAGACCCAGTACTTC.